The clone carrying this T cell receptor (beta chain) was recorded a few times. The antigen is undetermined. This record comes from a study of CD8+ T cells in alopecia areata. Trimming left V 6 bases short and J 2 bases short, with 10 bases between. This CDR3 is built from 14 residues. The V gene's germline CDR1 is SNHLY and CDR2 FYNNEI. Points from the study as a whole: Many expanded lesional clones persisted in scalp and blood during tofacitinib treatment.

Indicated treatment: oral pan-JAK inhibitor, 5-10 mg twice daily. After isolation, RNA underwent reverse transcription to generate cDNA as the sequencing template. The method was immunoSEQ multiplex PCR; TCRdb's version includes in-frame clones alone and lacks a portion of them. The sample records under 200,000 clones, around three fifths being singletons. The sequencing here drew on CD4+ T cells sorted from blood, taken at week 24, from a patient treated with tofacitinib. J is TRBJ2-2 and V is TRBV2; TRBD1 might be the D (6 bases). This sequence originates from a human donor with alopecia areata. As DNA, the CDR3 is TGTGCCAGCAGACGGGACATCAACACCGGGGAGCTGTTTTTT. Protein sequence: CASRRDINTGELFF.